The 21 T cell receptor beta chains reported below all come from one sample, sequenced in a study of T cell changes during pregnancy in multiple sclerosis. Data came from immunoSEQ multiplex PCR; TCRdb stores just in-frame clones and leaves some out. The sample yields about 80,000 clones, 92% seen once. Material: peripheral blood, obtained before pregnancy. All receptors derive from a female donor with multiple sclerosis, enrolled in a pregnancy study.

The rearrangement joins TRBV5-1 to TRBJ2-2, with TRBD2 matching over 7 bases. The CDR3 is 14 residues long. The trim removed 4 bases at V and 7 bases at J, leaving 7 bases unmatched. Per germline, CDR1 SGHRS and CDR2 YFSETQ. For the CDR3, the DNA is TGCGCCAGCAGCGAAGGACTAGGCGTCGGGGAGCTGTTTTTT. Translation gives CASSEGLGVGELFF. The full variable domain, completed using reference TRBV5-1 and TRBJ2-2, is KAGVTQTPRYLIKTRGQQVTLSCSPISGHRSVSWYQQTPGQGLQFLFEYFSETQRNKGNFPGRFSGRQFSNSRSEMNVSTLELGDSALYLCASSEGLGVGELFFGEGSRLTVL.

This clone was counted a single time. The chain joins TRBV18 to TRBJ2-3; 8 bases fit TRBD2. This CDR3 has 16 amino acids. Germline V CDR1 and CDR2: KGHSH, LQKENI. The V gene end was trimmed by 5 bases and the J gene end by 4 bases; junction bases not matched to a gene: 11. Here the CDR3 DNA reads TGTGCCAGCTCAACTGCCTCGGGGGGGGGCTCAGATACGCAGTATTTT. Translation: CASSTASGGGSDTQYF.

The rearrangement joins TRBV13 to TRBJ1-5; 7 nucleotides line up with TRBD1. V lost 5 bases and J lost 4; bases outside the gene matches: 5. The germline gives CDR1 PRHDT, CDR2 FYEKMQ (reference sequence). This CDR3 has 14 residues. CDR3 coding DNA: TGTGCCAGCAGCGAGGGACAGATGAATCAGCCCCAGCATTTT. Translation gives CASSEGQMNQPQHF. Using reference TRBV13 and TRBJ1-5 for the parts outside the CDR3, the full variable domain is AAGVIQSPRHLIKEKRETATLKCYPIPRHDTVYWYQQGPGQDPQFLISFYEKMQSDKGSIPDRFSAQQFSDYHSELNMSSLELGDSALYFCASSEGQMNQPQHFGDGTRLSIL.

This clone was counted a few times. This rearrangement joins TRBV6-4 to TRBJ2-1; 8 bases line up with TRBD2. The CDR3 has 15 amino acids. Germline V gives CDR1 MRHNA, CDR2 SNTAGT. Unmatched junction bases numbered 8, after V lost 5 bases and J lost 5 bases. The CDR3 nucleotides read TGTGCCAGCAGTCCCGCGGGGGGCAAAAACAATGAGCAGTTCTTC. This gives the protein CASSPAGGKNNEQFF.

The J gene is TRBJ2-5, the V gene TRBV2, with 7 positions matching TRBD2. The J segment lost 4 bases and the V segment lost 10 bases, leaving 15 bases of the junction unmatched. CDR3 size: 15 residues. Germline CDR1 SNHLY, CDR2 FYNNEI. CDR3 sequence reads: CATTRNPSGGETQYF. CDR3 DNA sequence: TGTGCCACCACTAGAAATCCCTCGGGGGGAGAGACCCAGTACTTC.

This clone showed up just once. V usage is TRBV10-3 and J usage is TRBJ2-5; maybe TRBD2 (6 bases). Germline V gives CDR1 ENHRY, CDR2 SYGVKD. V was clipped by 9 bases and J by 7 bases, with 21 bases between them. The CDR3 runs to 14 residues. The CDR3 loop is CAIAEGPPYWTQYF. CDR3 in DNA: TGTGCCATTGCGGAGGGGCCGCCTTATTGGACCCAGTACTTC.

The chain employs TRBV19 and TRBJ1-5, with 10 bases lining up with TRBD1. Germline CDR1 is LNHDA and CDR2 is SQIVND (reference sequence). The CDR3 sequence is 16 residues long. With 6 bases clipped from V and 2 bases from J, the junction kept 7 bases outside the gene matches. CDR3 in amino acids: CASSQSGTGGNQPQHF. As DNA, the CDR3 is TGTGCCAGTAGCCAGTCGGGGACAGGGGGCAATCAGCCCCAGCATTTT.

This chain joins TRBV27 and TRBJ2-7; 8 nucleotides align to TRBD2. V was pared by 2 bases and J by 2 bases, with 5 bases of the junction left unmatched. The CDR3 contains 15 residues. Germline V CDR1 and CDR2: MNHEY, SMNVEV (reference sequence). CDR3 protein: CASSLGAGETYEQYF. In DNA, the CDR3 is TGTGCCAGCAGTTTAGGAGCGGGGGAAACCTACGAGCAGTACTTC.

CDR3 residues: CASSSGTGIGGYTF. The CDR3 coding sequence is TGTGCCAGCAGCTCTGGGACAGGGATCGGTGGCTACACCTTC. V and J are TRBV11-2 and TRBJ1-2; 9 nucleotides agree with TRBD1. J gave up 7 bases and V 4 bases, and 7 bases lay outside the gene matches. This CDR3 comprises 14 residues. CDR1 SGHAT and CDR2 FQNNGV come from the germline V gene.

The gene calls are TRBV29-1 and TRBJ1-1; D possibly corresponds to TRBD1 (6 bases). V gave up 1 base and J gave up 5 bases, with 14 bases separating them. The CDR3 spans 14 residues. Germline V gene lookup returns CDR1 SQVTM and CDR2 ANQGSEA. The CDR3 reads CSVEALRGGTEAFF. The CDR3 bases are TGCAGCGTTGAAGCCCTCAGGGGTGGGACTGAAGCTTTCTTT. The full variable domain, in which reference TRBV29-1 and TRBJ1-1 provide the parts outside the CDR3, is SAVISQKPSRDICQRGTSLTIQCQVDSQVTMMFWYRQQPGQSLTLIATANQGSEATYESGFVIDKFPISRPNLTFSTLTVSNMSPEDSSIYLCSVEALRGGTEAFFGQGTRLTVV.

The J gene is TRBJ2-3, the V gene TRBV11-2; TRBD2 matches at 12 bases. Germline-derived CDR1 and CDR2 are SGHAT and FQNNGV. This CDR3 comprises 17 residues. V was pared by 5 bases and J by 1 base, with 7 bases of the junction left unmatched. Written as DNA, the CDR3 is TGTGCCAGCAGCCCTATGAGACTAGCGGGGGGCACAGATACGCAGTATTTT. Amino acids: CASSPMRLAGGTDTQYF.

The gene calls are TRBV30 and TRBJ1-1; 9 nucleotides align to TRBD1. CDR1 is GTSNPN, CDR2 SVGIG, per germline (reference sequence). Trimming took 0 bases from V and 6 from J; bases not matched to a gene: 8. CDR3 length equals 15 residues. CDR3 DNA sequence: TGTGCCTGGAGTGTATTCACAGGGGGCGCCGCTGAAGCTTTCTTT. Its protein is CAWSVFTGGAAEAFF.

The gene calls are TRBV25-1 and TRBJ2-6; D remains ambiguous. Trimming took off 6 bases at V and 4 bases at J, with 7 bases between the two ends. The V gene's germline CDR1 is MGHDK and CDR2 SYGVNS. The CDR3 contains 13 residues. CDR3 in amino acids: CASRPTGANVLTF. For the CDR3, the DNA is TGTGCCAGCAGGCCCACAGGGGCCAACGTCCTGACTTTC.

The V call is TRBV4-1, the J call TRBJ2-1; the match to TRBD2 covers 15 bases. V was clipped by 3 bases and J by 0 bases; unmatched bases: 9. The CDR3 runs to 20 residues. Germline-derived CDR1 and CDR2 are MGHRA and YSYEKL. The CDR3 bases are TGCGCCAGCAGCCACCCGGGACTAGCGGGGGGCCCAAGCTCCTACAATGAGCAGTTCTTC. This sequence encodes CASSHPGLAGGPSSYNEQFF.

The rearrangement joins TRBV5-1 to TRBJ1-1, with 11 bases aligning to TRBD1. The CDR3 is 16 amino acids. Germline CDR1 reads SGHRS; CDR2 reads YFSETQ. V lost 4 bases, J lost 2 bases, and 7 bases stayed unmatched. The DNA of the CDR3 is TGCGCCAGCAGCACGGGACAGGGGGTCTTTAACACTGAAGCTTTCTTT. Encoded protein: CASSTGQGVFNTEAFF.

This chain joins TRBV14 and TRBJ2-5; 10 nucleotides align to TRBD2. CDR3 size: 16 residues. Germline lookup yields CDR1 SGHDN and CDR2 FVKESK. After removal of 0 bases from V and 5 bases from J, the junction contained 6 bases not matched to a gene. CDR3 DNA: TGTGCCAGCAGCCAAGAAGCGGGGGGGCCTGCTGAGACCCAGTACTTC. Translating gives CASSQEAGGPAETQYF.

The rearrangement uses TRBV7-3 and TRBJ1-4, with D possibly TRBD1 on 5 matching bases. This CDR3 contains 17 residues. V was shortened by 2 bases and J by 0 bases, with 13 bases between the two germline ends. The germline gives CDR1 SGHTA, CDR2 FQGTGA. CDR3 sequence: CASSLRGGPTTNEKLFF. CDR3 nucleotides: TGTGCCAGCAGCTTACGGGGGGGACCTACAACTAATGAAAAACTGTTTTTT.

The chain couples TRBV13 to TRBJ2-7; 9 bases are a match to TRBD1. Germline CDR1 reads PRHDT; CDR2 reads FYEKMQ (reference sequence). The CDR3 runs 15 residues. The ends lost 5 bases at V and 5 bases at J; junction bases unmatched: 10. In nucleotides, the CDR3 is TGTGCCAGCAGCAAAGGGGGGACAGGGATCCACGAGCAGTACTTC. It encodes CASSKGGTGIHEQYF.

CDR3 in amino acids: CASSQDDGLARQETQYF. CDR3 sequence (DNA): TGTGCCAGCAGCCAAGATGATGGACTAGCGAGGCAAGAGACCCAGTACTTC. The chain carries TRBV4-2 and TRBJ2-5; 9 bases fit TRBD2. The CDR3 loop spans 17 amino acids. The V gene end was trimmed by 0 bases and the J gene end by 2 bases; junction bases not matched to a gene: 7. The germline V gene has CDR1 LGHNA and CDR2 YNFKEQ.

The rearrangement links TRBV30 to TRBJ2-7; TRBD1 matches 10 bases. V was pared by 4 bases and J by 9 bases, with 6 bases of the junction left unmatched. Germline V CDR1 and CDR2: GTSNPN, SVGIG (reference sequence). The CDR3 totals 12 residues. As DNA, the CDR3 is TGTGCCTGGACGACAGGGGGCGGGGGGCAGTACTTC. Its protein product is CAWTTGGGGQYF.

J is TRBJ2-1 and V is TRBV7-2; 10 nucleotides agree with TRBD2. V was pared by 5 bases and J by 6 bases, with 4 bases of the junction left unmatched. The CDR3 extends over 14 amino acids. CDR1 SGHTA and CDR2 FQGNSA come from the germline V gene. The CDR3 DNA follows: TGTGCCAGCAGCCTCATAGCGGGGGGCAATGAGCAGTTCTTC. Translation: CASSLIAGGNEQFF.